This T cell receptor beta chain is drawn from a study of identical twins. Each CDR3 protein is one row after TCRdb ran MiXCR on the 5' RACE reads. The profile shows roughly 350,000 distinct CDR3 sequences, around 9.7% of them singletons. This CDR3 is 15 amino acids long. Germline V gives CDR1 DFQATT, CDR2 SNEGSKA (reference sequence). V was cut by 0 bases and J by 6 bases, with 14 bases left in between. The chain recombines TRBV20-1 with TRBJ1-4, with D possibly TRBD1 on 6 matching bases. The clonotype comes from a woman aged 50 to 60 in good health. Sequencing input: naive T cells sorted from blood. The DNA for the CDR3 is TGCAGTGCTAGAGATATCTCGAAGGGGGATGAAAAACTGTTTTTT. As protein: CSARDISKGDEKLFF.